The rows below give T cell receptor beta chains drawn from one sample of a study of CD8+ T cells in alopecia areata. Some clones are missing from TCRdb's copy, which holds only in-frame ones; the method was immunoSEQ multiplex PCR. The data contain 180,000 or so clones, about 51% of them singletons. Source: CD8+ T cells sorted from blood, taken at approximately week 52, from a patient treated with tofacitinib. The receptors derive from a human donor with alopecia areata. Both conserved end residues are part of each CDR3. The D gene is left open where the match is weak. A clone size is listed for some rows: how often the clone was seen (once, few, many), or a class if it is expanded.

d_call: NA
clone_size: NA
j_call: TRBJ1-6
v_call: TRBV18
cdr3_length: 17
cdr3_nt: TGTGCCAGCTCACCGATTGACAAGTCCTTTTATAATTCACCCCTCCACTTT
cdr3_aa: CASSPIDKSFYNSPLHF

d_call: NA
clone_size: few
j_call: TRBJ2-5
v_call: TRBV2
cdr3_length: 14
cdr3_nt: TGTGCCAGCAACTTACAGGGAGGGCAAGAGACCCAGTACTTC
cdr3_aa: CASNLQGGQETQYF

d_call: NA
clone_size: NA
j_call: TRBJ1-5
v_call: TRBV29-1
cdr3_length: 13
cdr3_nt: TGCAGCGTTGAGCGGAGGGCTAATCAGCCCCAGCATTTT
cdr3_aa: CSVERRANQPQHF

d_call: TRBD2
clone_size: NA
j_call: TRBJ2-1
v_call: TRBV5-1
cdr3_length: 17
cdr3_nt: TGCGCCAGCAGCTTGGGACTAGCGGCTTCTAACAACAATGAGCAGTTCTTC
cdr3_aa: CASSLGLAASNNNEQFF

d_call: TRBD1
clone_size: few
j_call: TRBJ1-4
v_call: TRBV18
cdr3_length: 14
cdr3_nt: TGTGCCAGCTCATCCCGGGACAGAATCGGAGAACTGTTTTTT
cdr3_aa: CASSSRDRIGELFF

d_call: TRBD1
clone_size: NA
j_call: TRBJ2-7
v_call: TRBV2
cdr3_length: 14
cdr3_nt: TGTGCCAGCAGCTCCCGGGACAGGGTTTACGAGCAGTACTTC
cdr3_aa: CASSSRDRVYEQYF

d_call: TRBD2
clone_size: few
j_call: TRBJ2-7
v_call: TRBV7-2
cdr3_length: 16
cdr3_nt: TGTGCCAGCAGCTCGGGGCCCAGCGGGGCAGAGTACGAGCAGTACTTC
cdr3_aa: CASSSGPSGAEYEQYF

d_call: NA
clone_size: NA
j_call: TRBJ1-1
v_call: TRBV19
cdr3_length: 12
cdr3_nt: TGTGCCAGTAAGGCGACCGACGCTGAAGCTTTCTTT
cdr3_aa: CASKATDAEAFF

d_call: NA
clone_size: NA
j_call: TRBJ2-7
v_call: TRBV6-5
cdr3_length: 15
cdr3_nt: TGTGCCAGCAGAGACACTCAAGTGGGTTCCTACGAGCAGTACTTC
cdr3_aa: CASRDTQVGSYEQYF

d_call: NA
clone_size: few
j_call: TRBJ2-2
v_call: TRBV29-1
cdr3_length: 14
cdr3_nt: TGCAGCGTTGAAGACGGCCAGGCGACCGGGGAGCTGTTTTTT
cdr3_aa: CSVEDGQATGELFF

d_call: NA
clone_size: NA
j_call: TRBJ1-1
v_call: TRBV7-2
cdr3_length: 13
cdr3_nt: TGTGCCAGCAGCTTATACCAGAACACTGAAGCTTTCTTT
cdr3_aa: CASSLYQNTEAFF

d_call: NA
clone_size: NA
j_call: TRBJ1-2
v_call: TRBV9
cdr3_length: 15
cdr3_nt: TGTGCCAGCAGCTTTGCGACAGGCCTCGGTTATGGCTACACCTTC
cdr3_aa: CASSFATGLGYGYTF

d_call: NA
clone_size: NA
j_call: TRBJ2-1
v_call: TRBV30
cdr3_length: 13
cdr3_nt: TGTGCCTGGAGCTTAGTCGGGGGTTATGAGCAGTTCTTC
cdr3_aa: CAWSLVGGYEQFF

d_call: NA
clone_size: NA
j_call: TRBJ2-3
v_call: TRBV30
cdr3_length: 15
cdr3_nt: TGTGCCTGGAGTGGACACCCCGAGGGCACAGATACGCAGTATTTT
cdr3_aa: CAWSGHPEGTDTQYF

d_call: TRBD1
clone_size: NA
j_call: TRBJ2-7
v_call: TRBV5-1
cdr3_length: 15
cdr3_nt: TGCGCCAGCAGCTTTTCGACAGGGGGCACGTACGAGCAGTACTTC
cdr3_aa: CASSFSTGGTYEQYF

d_call: TRBD1
clone_size: few
j_call: TRBJ2-7
v_call: TRBV29-1
cdr3_length: 13
cdr3_nt: TGCAGCGTGGGGACAGGGAGCAAGTACGAGCAGTACTTC
cdr3_aa: CSVGTGSKYEQYF

d_call: TRBD2
clone_size: few
j_call: TRBJ2-1
v_call: TRBV30
cdr3_length: 15
cdr3_nt: TGTGCCTGGAGTGGGCTAGCGGGGTCCTACAATGAGCAGTTCTTC
cdr3_aa: CAWSGLAGSYNEQFF